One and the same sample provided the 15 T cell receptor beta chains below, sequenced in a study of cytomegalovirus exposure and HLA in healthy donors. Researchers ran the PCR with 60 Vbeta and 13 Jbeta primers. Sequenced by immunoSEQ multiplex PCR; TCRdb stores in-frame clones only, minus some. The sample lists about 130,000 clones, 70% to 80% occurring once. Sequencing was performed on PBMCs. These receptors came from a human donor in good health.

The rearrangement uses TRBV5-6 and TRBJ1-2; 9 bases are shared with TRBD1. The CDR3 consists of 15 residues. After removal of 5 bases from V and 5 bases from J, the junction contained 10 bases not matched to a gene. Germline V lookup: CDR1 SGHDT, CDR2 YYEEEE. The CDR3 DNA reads TGTGCCAGCAGTCGACAGGGGGTTATCGCGTATGGCTACACCTTC. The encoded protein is CASSRQGVIAYGYTF.

The CDR3 DNA reads TGTGCCATCAGTGACCCAGCGGGAGGCGGTACGCAGTATTTT. It codes for CAISDPAGGGTQYF. V is TRBV10-3 and J is TRBJ2-3; 9 bases are shared with TRBD2. With V trimmed by 3 bases and J by 8 bases, 6 bases remained unmatched. The CDR3 has 14 residues. Looked up from germline, CDR1 is ENHRY and CDR2 is SYGVKD.

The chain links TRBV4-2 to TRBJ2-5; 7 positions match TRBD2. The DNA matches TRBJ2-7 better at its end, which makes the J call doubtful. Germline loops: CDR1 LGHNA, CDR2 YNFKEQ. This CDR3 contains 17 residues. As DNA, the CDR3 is TGTGCCAGCAGCCAAGATGTAGGCAGGGAGGGTCTCTACGAGCAGTACTTC. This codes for CASSQDVGREGLYEQYF.

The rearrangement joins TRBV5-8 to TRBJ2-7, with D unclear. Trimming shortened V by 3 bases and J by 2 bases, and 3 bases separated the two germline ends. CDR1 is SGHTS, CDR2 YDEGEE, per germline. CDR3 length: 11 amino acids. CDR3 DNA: TGTGCCAGCAGCTCAGCCTACGAGCAGTACTTC. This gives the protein CASSSAYEQYF. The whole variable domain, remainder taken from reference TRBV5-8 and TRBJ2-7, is EAGVTQSPTHLIKTRGQQATLRCSPISGHTSVYWYQQALGLGLQFLLWYDEGEERNRGNFPPRFSGRQFPNYSSELNVNALELEDSALYLCASSSAYEQYFGPGTRLTVT.

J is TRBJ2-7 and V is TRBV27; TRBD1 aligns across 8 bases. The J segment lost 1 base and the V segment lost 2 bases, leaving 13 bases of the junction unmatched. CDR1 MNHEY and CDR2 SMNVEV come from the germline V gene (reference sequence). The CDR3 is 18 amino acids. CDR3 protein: CASSLRSDREYRSYEQYF. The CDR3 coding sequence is TGTGCCAGCAGTTTAAGGTCGGACAGGGAGTATCGATCCTACGAGCAGTACTTC.

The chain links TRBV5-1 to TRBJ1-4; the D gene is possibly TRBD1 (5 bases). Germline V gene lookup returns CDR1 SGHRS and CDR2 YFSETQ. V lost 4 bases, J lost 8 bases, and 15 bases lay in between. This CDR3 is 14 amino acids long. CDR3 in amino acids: CASSRGGDGEKLFF. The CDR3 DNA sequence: TGCGCCAGCAGCCGCGGGGGGGACGGGGAAAAACTGTTTTTT.

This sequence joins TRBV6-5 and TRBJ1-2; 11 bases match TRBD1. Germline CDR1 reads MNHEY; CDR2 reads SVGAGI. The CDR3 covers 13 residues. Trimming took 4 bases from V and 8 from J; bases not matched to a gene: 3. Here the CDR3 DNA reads TGTGCCAGCAGTTGGGACAGGGGGAGCGGCTACACCTTC. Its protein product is CASSWDRGSGYTF.

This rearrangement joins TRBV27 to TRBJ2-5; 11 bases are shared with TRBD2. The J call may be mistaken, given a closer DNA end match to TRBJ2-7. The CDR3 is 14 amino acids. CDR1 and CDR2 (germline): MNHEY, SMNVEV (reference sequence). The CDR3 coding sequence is TGTGCCAGCTCCCGTGGGACTAGCGGATACGAGCAGTACTTC. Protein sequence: CASSRGTSGYEQYF.

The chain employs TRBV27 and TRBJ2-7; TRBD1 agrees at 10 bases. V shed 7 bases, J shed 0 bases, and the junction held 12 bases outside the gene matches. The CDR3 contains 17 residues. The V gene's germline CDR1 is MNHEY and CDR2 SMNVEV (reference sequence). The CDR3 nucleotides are TGTGCCAGCAAACCCGGGGGGACAGGGGTCCTCTCCTACGAGCAGTACTTC. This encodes CASKPGGTGVLSYEQYF.

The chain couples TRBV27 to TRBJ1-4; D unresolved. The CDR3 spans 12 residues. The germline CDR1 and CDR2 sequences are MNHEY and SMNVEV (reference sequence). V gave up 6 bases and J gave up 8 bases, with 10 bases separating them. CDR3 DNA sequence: TGTGCCAGCAGCCAAGGCAGGGAAAAACTGTTTTTT. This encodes CASSQGREKLFF.

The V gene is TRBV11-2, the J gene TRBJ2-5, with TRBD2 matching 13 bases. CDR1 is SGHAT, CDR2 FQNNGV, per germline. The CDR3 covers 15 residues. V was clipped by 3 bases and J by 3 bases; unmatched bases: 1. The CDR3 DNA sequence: TGTGCCAGCAGCTTCGGACTAGCGGGGGAAGAGACCCAGTACTTC. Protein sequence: CASSFGLAGEETQYF.

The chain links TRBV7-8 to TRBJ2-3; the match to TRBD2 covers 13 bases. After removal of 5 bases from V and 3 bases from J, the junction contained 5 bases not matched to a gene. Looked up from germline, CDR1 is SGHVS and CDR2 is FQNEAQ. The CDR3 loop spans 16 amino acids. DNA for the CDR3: TGTGCCAGCAGCACTTCGACTAGCGGGAGGACAGATACGCAGTATTTT. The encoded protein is CASSTSTSGRTDTQYF.

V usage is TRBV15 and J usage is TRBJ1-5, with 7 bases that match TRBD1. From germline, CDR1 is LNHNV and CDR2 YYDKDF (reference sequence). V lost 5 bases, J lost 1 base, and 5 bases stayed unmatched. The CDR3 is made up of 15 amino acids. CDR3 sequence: CATSPQGQSNQPQHF. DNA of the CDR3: TGTGCCACCAGCCCCCAGGGACAGAGCAATCAGCCCCAGCATTTT.

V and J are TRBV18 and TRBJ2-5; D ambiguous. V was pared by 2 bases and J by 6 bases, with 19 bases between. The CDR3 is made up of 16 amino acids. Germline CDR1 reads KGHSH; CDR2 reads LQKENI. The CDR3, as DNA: TGTGCCAGCTCACCATTAGCCCCCAATTCAATCCAGACCCAGTACTTC. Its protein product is CASSPLAPNSIQTQYF.

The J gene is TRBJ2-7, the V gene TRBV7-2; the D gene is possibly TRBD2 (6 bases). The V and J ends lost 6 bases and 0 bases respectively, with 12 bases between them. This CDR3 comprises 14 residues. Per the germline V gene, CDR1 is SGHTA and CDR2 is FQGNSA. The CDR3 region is CASSLREHSYEQYF. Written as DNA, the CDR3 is TGTGCCAGCAGTTTACGGGAGCACTCCTACGAGCAGTACTTC. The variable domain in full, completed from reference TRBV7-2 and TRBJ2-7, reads GAGVSQSPSNKVTEKGKDVELRCDPISGHTALYWYRQSLGQGLEFLIYFQGNSAPDKSGLPSDRFSAERTGGSVSTLTIQRTQQEDSAVYLCASSLREHSYEQYFGPGTRLTVT.